This TCR beta chain was retrieved from a study of T cell repertoires in cytomegalovirus infection. Across the study: An indication of both CMV infection and matching HLA type came from public TCR beta signatures. Findings and caveats of the study: The response measured ex vivo was dominated by TCR beta clonotypes (HLA-C-restricted and CMV-specific).

On this clonotype: Its antigen is still unknown. The germline gene is not matched at one end of the junction; a read error may be the cause.

TCRdb re-derived calls from the reads in MiXCR, one entry per CDR3 protein. In the table there are roughly 860,000 distinct CDR3 sequences, approximately 32% of which are singletons. The CDR3 runs to 17 residues. CDR1 and CDR2 from the germline V gene are SEHNR and FQNEAQ (reference sequence). V gene TRBV7-9 combines with J gene TRBJ1-1, with 11 bases identical to TRBD1. Sequenced here: cultured CD8+ T cells from PBMCs, sampled from culture after CMV antigen stimulation. This clonotype was sampled from a human donor in good health (CMV status not recorded). Some clones in this sample may be carry-over from other donors' samples. The CDR3 DNA is TGTGCCATCAGCTTAGCTTGGACAGGGGGCTCAACTACTGAAGCTTTCTTT. Amino acid sequence: CAISLAWTGGSTTEAFF.